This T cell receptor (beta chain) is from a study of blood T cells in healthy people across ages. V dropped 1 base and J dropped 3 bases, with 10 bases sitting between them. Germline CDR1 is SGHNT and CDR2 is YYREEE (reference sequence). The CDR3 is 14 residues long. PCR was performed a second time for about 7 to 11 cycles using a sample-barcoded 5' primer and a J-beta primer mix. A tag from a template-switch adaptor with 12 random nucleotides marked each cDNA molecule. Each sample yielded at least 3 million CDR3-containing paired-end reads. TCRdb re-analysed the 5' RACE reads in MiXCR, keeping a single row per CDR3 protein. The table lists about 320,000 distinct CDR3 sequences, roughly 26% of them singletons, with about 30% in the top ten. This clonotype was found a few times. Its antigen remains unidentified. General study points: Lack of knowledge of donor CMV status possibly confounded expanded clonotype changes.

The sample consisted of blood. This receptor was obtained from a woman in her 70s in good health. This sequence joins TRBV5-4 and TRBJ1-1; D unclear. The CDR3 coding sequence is TGTGCCAGCAGCTTGTTGGGGAAGGACACTGAAGCTTTCTTT. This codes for CASSLLGKDTEAFF.